The rows below give T cell receptor beta chains drawn from one sample of a study of shared clonotypes between healthy human individuals. Sequenced by immunoSEQ multiplex PCR; TCRdb stores in-frame clones only, minus some. The table shows over a million clones, with under 80% occurring only once. Source material: memory CD4+ T cells sorted from blood. The receptors were gathered from a man between 18 and 35 years old in good health. The CDR3 runs from the conserved cysteine through the conserved F or W. D genes are given only for firm matches. A clone size is listed for some rows: how often the clone was seen (once, few, many), or a class if it is expanded.

j_gene | v_gene | len | d_gene | abundance | CDR3nt | CDR3aa
TRBJ1-1 | TRBV19 | 15 | - | once | TGTGCCAGCCTATCCTTTGGGGGCTTGAGCACTGAAGCTTTCTTT | CASLSFGGLSTEAFF
TRBJ1-1 | TRBV19 | 15 | TRBD1 | once | TGTGCCAGTAGTATAGGGGGGACAGGGCCCACTGAAGCTTTCTTT | CASSIGGTGPTEAFF
TRBJ1-5 | TRBV10-2 | 16 | - | few | TGCGCCAGCAGTGACACGCTTCAGGGTACGTATCAGCCCCAGCATTTT | CASSDTLQGTYQPQHF
TRBJ2-7 | TRBV7-9 | 12 | - | few | TGTGCCAGCAGCCCCCGTACCTACGAGCAGTACTTC | CASSPRTYEQYF
TRBJ1-5 | TRBV19 | 16 | TRBD1 | - | TGTGCCAGTAGTATAGTCGAGACAGGGGGCACTCAGCCCCAGCATTTT | CASSIVETGGTQPQHF
TRBJ2-3 | TRBV10-3 | 14 | TRBD1 | - | TGTGCCATCAACAAAGGGACAGGGACAGATACGCAGTATTTT | CAINKGTGTDTQYF
TRBJ1-1 | TRBV10-2 | 15 | TRBD1 | - | TGCGCCAGCAGTGAGGGGACAGGGGGATTCCCTGAAGCTTTCTTT | CASSEGTGGFPEAFF
TRBJ2-3 | TRBV6-6 | 15 | TRBD2 | - | TGTGCCAGCAGCGGAGCGGGAGTGAGTACAGATACGCAGTATTTT | CASSGAGVSTDTQYF
TRBJ2-7 | TRBV5-1 | 16 | TRBD1 | - | TGCGCCAGCAGCTTGGAAAGGACAGGGACTTCCTACGAGCAGTACTTC | CASSLERTGTSYEQYF
TRBJ1-2 | TRBV2 | 15 | - | - | TGTGCCAGCAGTCCTGACGACAGGCCCGCCGGGGGCTACACCTTC | CASSPDDRPAGGYTF
TRBJ1-4 | TRBV19 | 18 | - | many | TGTGCCAGTAGTATGCCCCTCGACAAACCACCAACTAATGAAAAACTGTTTTTT | CASSMPLDKPPTNEKLFF
TRBJ1-4 | TRBV7-9 | 13 | - | - | TGTGCCAGCAGCCGACGACAGGCGGAAAAACTGTTTTTT | CASSRRQAEKLFF
TRBJ1-5 | TRBV27 | 15 | TRBD1 | - | TGTGCCAGCAGTCCCGGACAGGGAGCAAGTCAGCCCCAGCATTTT | CASSPGQGASQPQHF
TRBJ2-6 | TRBV28 | 17 | TRBD1 | once | TGTGCCAGCAGTTGGGCACAGGGGAAGAATGGGGCCAACGTCCTGACTTTC | CASSWAQGKNGANVLTF
TRBJ2-7 | TRBV5-4 | 13 | - | - | TGTGCCAGCAGTATGGACGGATTATACGAGCAGTACTTC | CASSMDGLYEQYF
TRBJ2-1 | TRBV2 | 15 | TRBD1 | few | TGTGCCAGCAGTGAGACAGGGGTCAAGACCAATGAGCAGTTCTTC | CASSETGVKTNEQFF
TRBJ2-3 | TRBV30 | 12 | - | - | TGTGCCTGGAGTTCGCCACCAGATACGCAGTATTTT | CAWSSPPDTQYF
TRBJ1-4 | TRBV5-1 | 12 | TRBD1 | - | TGCGCCAGCAGCCCCGAACAGGGGCGCCTGTTTTTT | CASSPEQGRLFF
TRBJ2-1 | TRBV4-3 | 13 | - | - | TGCGCCAGCAGCCAAGTCATGGCCAATGAGCAGTTCTTC | CASSQVMANEQFF
TRBJ2-7 | TRBV11-3 | 13 | TRBD1 | - | TGTGCCAGCAGCCCCGGGACAGGGAACGAGCAGTACTTC | CASSPGTGNEQYF
TRBJ2-7 | TRBV6-5 | 14 | - | - | TGTGCCAGCAGTTATTACCAACAGGGCTACGAGCAGTACTTC | CASSYYQQGYEQYF
TRBJ2-3 | TRBV7-9 | 19 | TRBD2 | - | TGTGCCAGCAGCTTTCCCATCGGGGGGTCCTATCGTTCCACAGATACGCAGTATTTT | CASSFPIGGSYRSTDTQYF
TRBJ1-1 | TRBV10-3 | 14 | TRBD1 | few | TGTGCCATCAATCAGGGGGCATCGAACGGTGAAGCTTTCTTT | CAINQGASNGEAFF
TRBJ1-1 | TRBV7-6 | 11 | - | few | TGTGCCAGCCAGATGAACACTGAAGCTTTCTTT | CASQMNTEAFF
TRBJ1-4 | TRBV6-1 | 14 | - | - | TGTGCCAGCAGTGAAAGGGGACGGGCCGTGGGACTGTTTTTT | CASSERGRAVGLFF
TRBJ2-2 | TRBV5-1 | 16 | TRBD2 | - | TGCGCCAGCAGCTCTGGACTAGCGGGGGCCGGCGGGGAGCTGTTTTTT | CASSSGLAGAGGELFF
TRBJ2-2 | TRBV2 | 16 | - | - | TGTGCCAGCAGTGGGGGGGCTAGCGGAGACACCGGGGAGCTGTTTTTT | CASSGGASGDTGELFF
TRBJ1-1 | TRBV30 | 13 | TRBD1 | few | TGTGCCTGGACCGGACAGGGGGCTACTGAAGCTTTCTTT | CAWTGQGATEAFF
TRBJ2-5 | TRBV6-6 | 14 | - | - | TGTGCCAGCAGTTACTCTAACGGCGGAGAGACCCAGTACTTC | CASSYSNGGETQYF
TRBJ2-1 | TRBV28 | 15 | - | - | TGTGCCAGCAGTCCCCTCGGACGGAAATACAATGAGCAGTTCTTC | CASSPLGRKYNEQFF
TRBJ1-2 | TRBV23-1 | 13 | - | - | TGCGCCAGCAGTCAATCAAGAGTATTCGGCTACACCTTC | CASSQSRVFGYTF
TRBJ1-1 | TRBV6-6 | 14 | TRBD1 | - | TGTGCCAGCAGTTATGGGACAGGGGGGACTGAAGCTTTCTTT | CASSYGTGGTEAFF
TRBJ1-2 | TRBV9 | 14 | TRBD1 | - | TGTGCCAGCAGCGTGGGGACAGTTTCTGTGGGCTACACCTTC | CASSVGTVSVGYTF
TRBJ2-7 | TRBV2 | 16 | - | - | TGTGCCAGCAGGAAGAGAGGTGATTACCGCTCCTACGAGCAGTACTTC | CASRKRGDYRSYEQYF
TRBJ1-2 | TRBV6-5 | 14 | - | - | TGTGCCAGCACCTCCAAGGGGGGCGAAAGAGGCTACACCTTC | CASTSKGGERGYTF
TRBJ1-1 | TRBV5-6 | 14 | TRBD1 | - | TGTGCCAGCAGCTTGGACAGGGGGCCCACTGAAGCTTTCTTT | CASSLDRGPTEAFF
TRBJ1-6 | TRBV7-2 | 16 | - | few | TGTGCCAGCAGCTCCTCCGGGACACATAATAATTCACCCCTCCACTTT | CASSSSGTHNNSPLHF
TRBJ2-1 | TRBV9 | 15 | - | many | TGTGCCAGCAGCGTTTTCCAGGCCCCCTACAATGAGCAGTTCTTC | CASSVFQAPYNEQFF
TRBJ2-3 | TRBV4-1 | 14 | - | - | TGCGCCAGCAGCCAAGAAGGGGGGCGAGATACGCAGTATTTT | CASSQEGGRDTQYF
TRBJ2-3 | TRBV9 | 16 | TRBD1 | - | TGTGCCAGCAGCGTAGGACAGGGCTCTAGCACAGATACGCAGTATTTT | CASSVGQGSSTDTQYF
TRBJ2-7 | TRBV5-6 | 15 | TRBD1 | - | TGTGCCAGCAGTTCGGACAGGTCGGAGTTTGGAGAGCAGTACTTC | CASSSDRSEFGEQYF
TRBJ1-5 | TRBV7-2 | 15 | - | - | TGTGCCAGCAGCTTAATGGGGGGGGCCGGTCAGCCCCAGCATTTT | CASSLMGGAGQPQHF
TRBJ2-3 | TRBV4-1 | 14 | - | - | TGCGCCAGCAGCCAAGCCAGATTCACAGATACGCAGTATTTT | CASSQARFTDTQYF
TRBJ2-7 | TRBV5-1 | 15 | TRBD2 | - | TGCGCCAGCAGCCTATTAGCGGGAGCACCCTACGAGCAGTACTTC | CASSLLAGAPYEQYF
TRBJ2-1 | TRBV27 | 13 | - | - | TGTGCCAGTGCAGGGGCTCCCTACAATGAGCAGTTCTTC | CASAGAPYNEQFF
TRBJ1-5 | TRBV23-1 | 14 | - | - | TGCGCCTCTGAATGGGCTTATCGTAATCAGCCCCAGCATTTT | CASEWAYRNQPQHF
TRBJ2-5 | TRBV5-1 | 14 | - | many | TGCGCCAGCAGCTTGGAGGACAGTCAAAAGACCCAGTACTTC | CASSLEDSQKTQYF
TRBJ2-5 | TRBV4-3 | 19 | TRBD2 | - | TGCGCCAGCAGCCAAGGGGTTCCGGTAGCGGGAGGCGGGGGAGAGACCCAGTACTTC | CASSQGVPVAGGGGETQYF
TRBJ2-1 | TRBV19 | 15 | - | - | TGTGCCAGTAGTACCCCCCAGTTCTCCTACAATGAGCAGTTCTTC | CASSTPQFSYNEQFF
TRBJ1-2 | TRBV23-1 | 14 | TRBD1 | - | TGCGCCAGCTCACCGGGACAGGGGAACTATGGCTACACCTTC | CASSPGQGNYGYTF
TRBJ2-7 | TRBV7-9 | 11 | - | once | TGTGCCAGCAGCGACAGGGGGAGCGGGGGCTTC | CASSDRGSGGF
TRBJ2-5 | TRBV6-1 | 14 | TRBD2 | once | TGTGCCAGCAGAACCGGGACTACCTCATTGGCCCAGTACTTC | CASRTGTTSLAQYF
TRBJ2-5 | TRBV15 | 16 | TRBD1 | - | TGTGCCACCAGCAGATTTCCGGGACAGGGACAAGAGACCCAGTACTTC | CATSRFPGQGQETQYF
TRBJ2-3 | TRBV18 | 17 | TRBD2 | - | TGTGCCAGCTCACCACCGACGCGGGGGGCGTATACAGATACGCAGTATTTT | CASSPPTRGAYTDTQYF
TRBJ1-6 | TRBV2 | 14 | - | few | TGTGCCAGCAATCGGATGGCCTATAATTCACCCCTCCACTTT | CASNRMAYNSPLHF
TRBJ2-2 | TRBV28 | 15 | - | - | TGTGCCAGCAGCCCACCGGGGACGCACACCGGGGAGCTGTTTTTT | CASSPPGTHTGELFF
TRBJ2-5 | TRBV6-1 | 13 | - | - | TGTGCCAGCAGCTTTGCTAGCCAAGAGACCCAGTACTTC | CASSFASQETQYF
TRBJ2-7 | TRBV29-1 | 12 | - | - | TGCAGCGTTCAATCGACAGTCTACGAGCAGTACTTC | CSVQSTVYEQYF
TRBJ1-1 | TRBV19 | 15 | - | once | TGTGCCAGTAGTCTATGGGGGGGATTCGGCACTGAAGCTTTCTTT | CASSLWGGFGTEAFF